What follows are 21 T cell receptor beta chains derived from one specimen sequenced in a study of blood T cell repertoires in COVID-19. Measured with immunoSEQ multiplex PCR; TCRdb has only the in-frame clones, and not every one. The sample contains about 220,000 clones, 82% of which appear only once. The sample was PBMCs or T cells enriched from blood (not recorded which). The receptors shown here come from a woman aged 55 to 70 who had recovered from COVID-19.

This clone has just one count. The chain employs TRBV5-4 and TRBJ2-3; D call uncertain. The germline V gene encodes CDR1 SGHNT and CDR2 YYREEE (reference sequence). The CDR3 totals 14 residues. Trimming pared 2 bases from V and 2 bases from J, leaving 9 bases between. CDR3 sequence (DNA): TGTGCCAGCAGCTTCGAGAAGCCCACAGATACGCAGTATTTT. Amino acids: CASSFEKPTDTQYF.

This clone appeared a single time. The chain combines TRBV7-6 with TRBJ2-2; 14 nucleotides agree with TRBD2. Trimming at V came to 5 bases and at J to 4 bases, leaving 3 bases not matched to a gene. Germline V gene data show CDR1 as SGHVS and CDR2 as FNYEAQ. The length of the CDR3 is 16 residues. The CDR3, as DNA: TGTGCCAGCAGCCTGGGACTAGCGGGAGTCACCGGGGAGCTGTTTTTT. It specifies CASSLGLAGVTGELFF.

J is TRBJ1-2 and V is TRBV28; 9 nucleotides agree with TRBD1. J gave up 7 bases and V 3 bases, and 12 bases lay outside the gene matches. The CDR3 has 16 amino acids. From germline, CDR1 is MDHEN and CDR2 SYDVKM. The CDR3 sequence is CASSFGFRDRVGGYTF. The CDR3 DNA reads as TGTGCCAGCAGTTTTGGGTTCCGGGACAGGGTAGGTGGCTACACCTTC.

CDR3 sequence: CASRPRGSGTDTQYF. DNA of the CDR3: TGTGCCAGTAGACCTAGGGGGTCGGGCACAGATACGCAGTATTTT. The gene calls are TRBV19 and TRBJ2-3; tentative D call: TRBD1 (6 bases). CDR1 is LNHDA and CDR2 is SQIVND in the germline V gene (reference sequence). V gave up 6 bases and J gave up 1 base, with 14 bases separating them. The CDR3 totals 15 residues.

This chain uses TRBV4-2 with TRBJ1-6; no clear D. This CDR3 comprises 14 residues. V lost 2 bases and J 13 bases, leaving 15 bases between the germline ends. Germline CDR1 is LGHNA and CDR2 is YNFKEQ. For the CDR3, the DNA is TGTGCCAGCAGCCAACTTATAGGAGCGGTCCCCCTCCACTTT. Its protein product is CASSQLIGAVPLHF.

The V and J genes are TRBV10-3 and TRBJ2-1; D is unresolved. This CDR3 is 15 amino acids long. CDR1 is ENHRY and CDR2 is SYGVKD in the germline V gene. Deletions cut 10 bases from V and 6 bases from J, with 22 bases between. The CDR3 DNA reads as TGTGCCAGTTCTGGTGGGCTAACTTACTTCAATGAGCAGTTCTTC. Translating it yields CASSGGLTYFNEQFF.

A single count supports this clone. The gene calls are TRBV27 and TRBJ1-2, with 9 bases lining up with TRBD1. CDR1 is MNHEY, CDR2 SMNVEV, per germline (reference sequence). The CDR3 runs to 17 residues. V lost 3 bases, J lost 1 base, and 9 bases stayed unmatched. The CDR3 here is CASSFLGTGMGNYGYTF. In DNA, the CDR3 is TGTGCCAGCAGTTTTCTCGGGACAGGGATGGGTAACTATGGCTACACCTTC.

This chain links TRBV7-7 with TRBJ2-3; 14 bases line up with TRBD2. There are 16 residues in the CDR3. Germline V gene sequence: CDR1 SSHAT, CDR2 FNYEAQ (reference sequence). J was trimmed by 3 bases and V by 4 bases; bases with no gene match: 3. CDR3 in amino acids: CASSSGLAGATDTQYF. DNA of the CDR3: TGTGCCAGCAGCTCGGGACTAGCGGGGGCTACAGATACGCAGTATTTT. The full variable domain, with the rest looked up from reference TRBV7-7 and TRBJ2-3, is GAGVSQSPRYKVTKRGQDVTLRCDPISSHATLYWYQQALGQGPEFLTYFNYEAQPDKSGLPSDRFSAERPEGSISTLTIQRTEQRDSAMYRCASSSGLAGATDTQYFGPGTRLTVL.

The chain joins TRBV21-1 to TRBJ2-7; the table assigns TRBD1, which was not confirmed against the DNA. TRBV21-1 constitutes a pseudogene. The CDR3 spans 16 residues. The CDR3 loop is CASSKGRTGSSYEQYF. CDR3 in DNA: TGTGCCAGCAGCAAAGGTCGGACAGGGAGCTCCTACGAGCAGTACTTC.

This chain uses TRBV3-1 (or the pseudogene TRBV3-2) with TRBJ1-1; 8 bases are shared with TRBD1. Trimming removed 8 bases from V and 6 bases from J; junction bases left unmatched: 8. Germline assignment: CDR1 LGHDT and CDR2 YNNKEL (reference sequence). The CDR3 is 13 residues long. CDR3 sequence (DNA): TGTGCCAGCGGAAGACAGGGGAGGGCTGAAGCTTTCTTT. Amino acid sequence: CASGRQGRAEAFF.

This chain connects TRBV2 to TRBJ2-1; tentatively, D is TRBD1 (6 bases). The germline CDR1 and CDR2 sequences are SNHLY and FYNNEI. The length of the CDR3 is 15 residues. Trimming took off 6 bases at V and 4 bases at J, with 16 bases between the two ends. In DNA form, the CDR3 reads TGTGCCAGCAGAGCACAGGGTCGATCATACAATGAGCAGTTCTTC. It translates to CASRAQGRSYNEQFF.

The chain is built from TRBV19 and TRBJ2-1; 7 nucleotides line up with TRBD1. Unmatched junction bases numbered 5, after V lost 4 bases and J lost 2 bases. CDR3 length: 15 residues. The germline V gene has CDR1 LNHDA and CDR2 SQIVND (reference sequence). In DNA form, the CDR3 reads TGTGCCAGTAGTACCTACAGGGGCCCCTACAATGAGCAGTTCTTC. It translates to CASSTYRGPYNEQFF.

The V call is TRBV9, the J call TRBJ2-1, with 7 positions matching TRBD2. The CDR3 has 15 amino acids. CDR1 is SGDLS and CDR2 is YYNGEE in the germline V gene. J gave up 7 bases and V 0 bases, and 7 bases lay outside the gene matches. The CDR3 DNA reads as TGTGCCAGCAGCGTAGACCCCGGGACTATTAATGAGCAGTTCTTC. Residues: CASSVDPGTINEQFF.

The CDR3 nucleotides are TGCAGCGTTGAAATAGCGGCGTCCTACGAGCAGTACTTC. Protein: CSVEIAASYEQYF. This chain uses TRBV29-1 with TRBJ2-7; D possibly corresponds to TRBD2 (6 bases). The CDR3 is 13 amino acids. V was shortened by 2 bases and J by 1 base, with 9 bases between the two germline ends. Germline CDR1 SQVTM, CDR2 ANQGSEA.

In nucleotides, the CDR3 is TGTGCCTGGAGGTTTGGAGGAGCCAAGAACACCGGGGAGCTGTTTTTT. Translation gives CAWRFGGAKNTGELFF. The chain joins TRBV30 to TRBJ2-2; D may be TRBD2 (5 bases). Germline CDR1 and CDR2: GTSNPN and SVGIG (reference sequence). Trimming left V 3 bases short and J 1 base short, with 15 bases between. The length of the CDR3 is 16 residues.

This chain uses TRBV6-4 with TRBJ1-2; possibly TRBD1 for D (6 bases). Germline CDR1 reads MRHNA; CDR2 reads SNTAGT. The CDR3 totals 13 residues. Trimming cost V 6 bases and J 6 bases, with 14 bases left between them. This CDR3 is CASSPGQGHGYTF. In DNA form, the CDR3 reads TGTGCCAGCAGCCCCGGGCAGGGGCATGGCTACACCTTC.

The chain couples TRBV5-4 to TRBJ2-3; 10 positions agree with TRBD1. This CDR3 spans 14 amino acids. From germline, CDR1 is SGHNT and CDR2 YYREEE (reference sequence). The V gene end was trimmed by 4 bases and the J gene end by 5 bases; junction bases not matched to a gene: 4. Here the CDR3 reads CASSQDRGRDTQYF. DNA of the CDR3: TGTGCCAGCAGCCAGGACAGGGGGAGAGATACGCAGTATTTT.

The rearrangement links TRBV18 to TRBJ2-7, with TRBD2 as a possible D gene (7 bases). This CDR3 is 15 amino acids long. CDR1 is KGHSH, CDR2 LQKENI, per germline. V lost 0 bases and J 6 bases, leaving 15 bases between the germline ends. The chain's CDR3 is CASSPPGGPNGEQYF. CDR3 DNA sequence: TGTGCCAGCTCACCACCGGGGGGGCCTAATGGCGAGCAGTACTTC.

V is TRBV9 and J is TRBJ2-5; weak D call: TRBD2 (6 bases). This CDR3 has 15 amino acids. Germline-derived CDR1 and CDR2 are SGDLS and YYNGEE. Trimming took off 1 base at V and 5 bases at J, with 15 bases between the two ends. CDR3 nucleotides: TGTGCCAGCAGCGTAAGCCTAGCGTTCGGGGAGACCCAGTACTTC. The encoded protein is CASSVSLAFGETQYF. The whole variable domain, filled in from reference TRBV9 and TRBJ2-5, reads DSGVTQTPKHLITATGQRVTLRCSPRSGDLSVYWYQQSLDQGLQFLIQYYNGEERAKGNILERFSAQQFPDLHSELNLSSLELGDSALYFCASSVSLAFGETQYFGPGTRLLVL.

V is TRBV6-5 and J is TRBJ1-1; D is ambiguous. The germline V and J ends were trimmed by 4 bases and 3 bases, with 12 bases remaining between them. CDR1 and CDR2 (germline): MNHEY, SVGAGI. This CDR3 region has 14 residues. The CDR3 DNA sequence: TGTGCCAGCAGTTCGGCGGGAAAGGACACTGAAGCTTTCTTT. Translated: CASSSAGKDTEAFF.

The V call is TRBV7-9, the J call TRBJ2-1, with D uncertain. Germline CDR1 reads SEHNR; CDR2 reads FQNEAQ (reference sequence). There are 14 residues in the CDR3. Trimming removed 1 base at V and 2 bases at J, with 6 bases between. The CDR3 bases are TGTGCCAGCAGCTTAGACACAACCTACAATGAGCAGTTCTTC. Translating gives CASSLDTTYNEQFF. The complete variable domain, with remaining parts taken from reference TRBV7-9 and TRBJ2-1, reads DTGVSQNPRHKITKRGQNVTFRCDPISEHNRLYWYRQTLGQGPEFLTYFQNEAQLEKSRLLSDRFSAERPKGSFSTLEIQRTEQGDSAMYLCASSLDTTYNEQFFGPGTRLTVL.